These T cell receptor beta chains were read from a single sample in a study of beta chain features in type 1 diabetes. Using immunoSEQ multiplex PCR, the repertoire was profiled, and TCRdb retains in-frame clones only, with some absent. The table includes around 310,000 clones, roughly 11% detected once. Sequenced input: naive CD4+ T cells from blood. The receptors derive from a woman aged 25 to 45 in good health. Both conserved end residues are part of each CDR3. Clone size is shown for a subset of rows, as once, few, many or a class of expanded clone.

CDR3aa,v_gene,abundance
CAWRGTGGHGYTF,TRBV30,NA
CASSPNRDSGGYTF,TRBV18,few
CASSQEMRTDTQYF,TRBV4-3,NA
CATTGDLQPQHF,TRBV28,NA
CASSDRGPYEQYF,TRBV6-1,few
CASSIASGYNEQFF,TRBV19,few
CASSPSLGYEQYF,TRBV7-2,NA
CSVGGSTGANVLTF,TRBV29-1,NA
CASSSGTANTGELFF,TRBV5-1,few
CASRKVAGGSYEQYF,TRBV2,few
CASSQESYRGSDTQYF,TRBV4-3,NA
CAISARTSGSWNEQYF,TRBV10-3,once
CASSENVVGYTF,TRBV2,NA
CAIGTSGSISGETQYF,TRBV10-3,few
CASSLELAGGRELFF,TRBV5-4,NA
CASSRDRGVDGYTF,TRBV7-9,few
CSVPVGGQFF,TRBV29-1,many
CASSSTAANYGYTF,TRBV27,NA
CASRTLAGGDQPQHF,TRBV19,NA
CAWSVVEGEFF,TRBV30,few
CSVLAGGTGELFF,TRBV29-1,few
CASSLGTSETQYF,TRBV4-3,few
CASSDRTGVYEQYF,TRBV27,NA
CASSSSGQGYIQYF,TRBV7-2,NA
CASSLATGGSEPIGELFF,TRBV5-1,NA
CASGMTSSYEQYF,TRBV11-2,NA